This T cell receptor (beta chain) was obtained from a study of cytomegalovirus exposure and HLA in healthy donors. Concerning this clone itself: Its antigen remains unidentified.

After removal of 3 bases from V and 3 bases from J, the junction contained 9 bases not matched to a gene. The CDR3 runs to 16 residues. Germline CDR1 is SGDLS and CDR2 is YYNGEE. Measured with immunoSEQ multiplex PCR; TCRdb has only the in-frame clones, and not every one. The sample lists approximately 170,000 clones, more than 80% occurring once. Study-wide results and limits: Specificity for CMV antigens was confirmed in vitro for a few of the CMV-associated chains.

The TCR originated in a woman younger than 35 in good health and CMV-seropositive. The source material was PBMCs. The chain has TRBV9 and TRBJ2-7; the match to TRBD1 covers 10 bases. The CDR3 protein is CASSAKTGQGNYEQYF. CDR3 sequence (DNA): TGTGCCAGCAGCGCTAAGACGGGACAGGGGAACTACGAGCAGTACTTC. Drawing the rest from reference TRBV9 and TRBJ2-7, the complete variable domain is DSGVTQTPKHLITATGQRVTLRCSPRSGDLSVYWYQQSLDQGLQFLIQYYNGEERAKGNILERFSAQQFPDLHSELNLSSLELGDSALYFCASSAKTGQGNYEQYFGPGTRLTVT.